The entry below describes one TCR beta chain. Its antigen remains unknown. The data were obtained in a study of beta chain features in type 1 diabetes. Study findings and constraints: Fewer junction insertions and more nucleotide deletions appeared in type 1 diabetes patients. Shortening of TCRB CDR3s, moderate but significant, appeared in all four CD4+ subsets of Type 1 diabetes patients. A cDNA-based sequencing approach could over-represent cells with high TCR expression.

Trimming left V 1 base short and J 7 bases short, with 14 bases between. CDR1 SEHNR and CDR2 FQNEAQ come from the germline V gene (reference sequence). This CDR3 is built from 16 residues. Isolated RNA was reverse transcribed in full, so expressed TCRB transcripts were sequenced. Average reads for naive, central memory and regulatory T cell samples were several million. The table came from immunoSEQ multiplex PCR; TCRdb's copy has only in-frame clones and leaves some out. This table holds about 240,000 clones, approximately 14% found once. Sort purity for all populations was recorded as exceeding 98%.

The V and J genes are TRBV7-9 and TRBJ1-6, with a weak D call TRBD1 (5 bases). The origin of this receptor is a man younger than 40 with type 1 diabetes. Specimen: naive CD4+ T cells from blood. CDR3 sequence: CASSLVPRPGNSPLHF. In DNA, the CDR3 is TGTGCCAGCAGCTTAGTCCCCAGGCCAGGGAATTCACCCCTCCACTTT.